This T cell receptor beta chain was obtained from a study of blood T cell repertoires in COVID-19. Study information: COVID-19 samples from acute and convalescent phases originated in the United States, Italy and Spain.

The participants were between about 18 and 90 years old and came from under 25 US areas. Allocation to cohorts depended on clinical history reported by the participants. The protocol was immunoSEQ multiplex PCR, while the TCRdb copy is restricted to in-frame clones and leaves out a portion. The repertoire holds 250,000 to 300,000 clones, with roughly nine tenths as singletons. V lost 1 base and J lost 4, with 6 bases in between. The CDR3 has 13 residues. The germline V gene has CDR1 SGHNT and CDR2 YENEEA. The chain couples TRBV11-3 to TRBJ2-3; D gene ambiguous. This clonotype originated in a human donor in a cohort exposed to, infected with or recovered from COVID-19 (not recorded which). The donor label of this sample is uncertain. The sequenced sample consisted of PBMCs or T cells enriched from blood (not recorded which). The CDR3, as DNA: TGTGCCAGCAGCTTAGCTAGTCCAGATACGCAGTATTTT. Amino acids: CASSLASPDTQYF.